Listed below are T cell receptor beta chains from one sample, sequenced in a study of PD-1 blockade in classical Hodgkin lymphoma. The table came from immunoSEQ multiplex PCR; TCRdb's copy has only in-frame clones and leaves some out. The sample has around 37,000 clones, 92% seen once; the top ten hold around 0.3%. Material: CD4+ T cells from blood, obtained before the fourth cycle of nivolumab. The receptors here all came from a human donor with classical Hodgkin lymphoma. Each CDR3 is given with its conserved first and last residue. A D gene is named only where the DNA matches it firmly. The size field is filled for only some rows; it gives once, few, many or a size class.

TRBJ2-1	TRBV5-1	NA	NA	CASSRQASRPDNEQFF	TGCGCCAGCAGCCGTCAAGCGTCTAGACCCGACAATGAGCAGTTCTTC
TRBJ2-7	TRBV5-4	TRBD2	NA	CASSSLAGTEQYF	TGTGCCAGCAGCTCTTTAGCGGGAACCGAGCAGTACTTC
TRBJ2-3	TRBV7-9	TRBD1	NA	CASSLPRDRDGTDTQYF	TGTGCCAGCAGCTTACCTAGGGACAGGGACGGGACAGATACGCAGTATTTT
TRBJ2-2	TRBV7-2	NA	NA	CASSLGYRTLGVSGELFF	TGTGCCAGCAGCTTAGGTTACCGGACTTTGGGGGTTTCCGGGGAGCTGTTTTTT
TRBJ2-2	TRBV27	NA	NA	CASRPAGPNTGELFF	TGTGCCAGCAGACCGGCGGGCCCGAACACCGGGGAGCTGTTTTTT
TRBJ2-7	TRBV5-6	NA	once	CASSFGGNTYEQYF	TGTGCCAGCAGCTTTGGAGGGAATACCTACGAGCAGTACTTC
TRBJ1-2	TRBV27	NA	NA	CASSLSRLPNYGYTF	TGTGCCAGCAGTTTATCTCGCCTTCCTAACTATGGCTACACCTTC
TRBJ1-2	TRBV2	NA	NA	CASSEGKGYYGYTF	TGTGCCAGCAGTGAAGGGAAGGGATATTACGGCTACACCTTC
TRBJ2-3	TRBV18	NA	NA	CASSTSGFDTRDTQYF	TGTGCCAGCTCGACGTCAGGGTTCGACACAAGGGATACGCAGTATTTT
TRBJ2-4	TRBV11-1	NA	NA	CASSLQGVLAKNIQYF	TGTGCCAGCAGCTTACAGGGTGTACTAGCCAAAAACATTCAGTACTTC
TRBJ2-5	TRBV6-4	TRBD2	NA	CASSATSGNGETQYF	TGTGCCAGCAGCGCGACTAGCGGGAACGGGGAGACCCAGTACTTC
TRBJ2-5	TRBV5-6	NA	NA	CASSFSIGLGETQYF	TGTGCCAGCAGCTTTTCTATAGGTCTCGGGGAGACCCAGTACTTC
TRBJ2-1	TRBV4-1	TRBD2	NA	CASSQDIRARTSGSLRYNEQFF	TGCGCCAGCAGCCAAGACATCCGGGCCAGAACTAGCGGGAGTTTGAGATACAATGAGCAGTTCTTC
TRBJ1-2	TRBV7-2	TRBD1	NA	CASSFGQGRGYTF	TGTGCCAGCAGCTTCGGACAGGGACGGGGCTACACCTTC
TRBJ2-7	TRBV5-8	TRBD1	NA	CASSDFRRDSYEQYF	TGTGCCAGCAGCGACTTCCGCCGGGACAGCTACGAGCAGTACTTC
TRBJ1-3	TRBV29-1	NA	NA	CSVDTAHSGNTIYF	TGCAGCGTTGACACGGCTCACTCTGGAAACACCATATATTTT
TRBJ2-7	TRBV7-8	NA	NA	CASSLGLRDEQYF	TGTGCCAGCAGCTTAGGGCTCCGCGACGAGCAGTACTTC
TRBJ2-5	TRBV7-2	NA	NA	CASSLVGLQETQYF	TGTGCCAGCAGCTTAGTTGGGCTACAAGAGACCCAGTACTTC
TRBJ1-3	TRBV21-1	NA	NA	CASASGQERPGNTIYF	TGTGCCAGCGCTTCCGGACAAGAACGGCCTGGAAACACCATATATTTT
TRBJ1-1	TRBV27	NA	once	CASSFRTNPKYTEAFF	TGTGCCAGCAGTTTTAGGACAAATCCTAAGTACACTGAAGCTTTCTTT
TRBJ2-3	TRBV5-6	NA	NA	CASSNPGAWSTDTQYF	TGTGCCAGCAGCAACCCCGGGGCCTGGAGCACAGATACGCAGTATTTT
TRBJ2-7	TRBV11-2	NA	NA	CASSLRGGRWTAEQYF	TGTGCCAGCAGCTTAAGGGGGGGGCGATGGACAGCCGAGCAGTACTTC
TRBJ2-2	TRBV30	TRBD2	once	CAWSVRGLAGGLFF	TGTGCCTGGAGTGTACGGGGACTAGCGGGGGGGCTGTTTTTT
TRBJ2-1	TRBV30	NA	NA	CAWSLLAANEQFF	TGTGCCTGGAGTCTTTTAGCGGCTAATGAGCAGTTCTTC
TRBJ2-7	TRBV5-1	NA	NA	CATRTNPGGPYEQYF	TGCGCCACCCGGACGAACCCTGGGGGCCCCTACGAGCAGTACTTC
TRBJ1-3	TRBV29-1	TRBD1	NA	CSVAGQGKAIYF	TGCAGCGTAGCCGGACAGGGGAAAGCCATATATTTT
TRBJ1-1	TRBV9	NA	NA	CASSRQGGSNTEAFF	TGTGCCAGCAGCCGCCAAGGAGGATCGAACACTGAAGCTTTCTTT
TRBJ2-1	TRBV7-2	NA	NA	CASSFAVGEQFF	TGTGCCAGCAGCTTTGCCGTCGGGGAGCAGTTCTTC
TRBJ1-2	TRBV30	NA	NA	CAWTAGHGTSHGYTF	TGTGCCTGGACTGCCGGGCACGGGACAAGCCATGGCTACACCTTC
TRBJ2-1	TRBV6-5	NA	NA	CASSEWNSNNEQFF	TGTGCCAGCAGTGAATGGAACAGTAACAATGAGCAGTTCTTC
TRBJ2-1	TRBV20-1	NA	NA	CSYDYHEQFF	TGCAGTTACGACTACCATGAGCAGTTCTTC
TRBJ2-7	TRBV5-1	TRBD1	NA	CASSLEDRAAYEQYF	TGCGCCAGCAGCTTGGAGGACAGGGCGGCCTACGAGCAGTACTTC
TRBJ1-3	TRBV4-1	NA	NA	CASSQGAGAGSGNTIYF	TGCGCCAGCAGCCAAGGGGCGGGGGCAGGCTCTGGAAACACCATATATTTT
TRBJ1-5	TRBV30	NA	NA	CAWSLKTRSNQPQHF	TGTGCCTGGAGCCTAAAGACCCGTAGCAATCAGCCCCAGCATTTT
TRBJ2-5	TRBV29-1	NA	NA	CSVQGNQETQYF	TGCAGCGTTCAGGGCAACCAAGAGACCCAGTACTTC
TRBJ2-3	TRBV9	TRBD2	NA	CASSVVGSGITDTQYF	TGTGCCAGCAGCGTAGTAGGTAGCGGGATCACAGATACGCAGTATTTT
TRBJ1-2	TRBV11-2	NA	NA	CASSLVSNPNYGYTF	TGTGCCAGCAGCTTAGTCTCAAATCCTAACTATGGCTACACCTTC
TRBJ1-3	TRBV10-1	NA	NA	CASSEDNRSGNTIYF	TGCGCCAGCAGTGAAGACAACCGATCTGGAAACACCATATATTTT
TRBJ2-7	TRBV5-1	NA	once	CASSRTSLISYEQYF	TGCGCCAGCAGCAGAACAAGTCTTATCTCCTACGAGCAGTACTTC
TRBJ2-3	TRBV4-1	TRBD2	NA	CASSQDWLAGASSTDTQYF	TGCGCCAGCAGCCAAGATTGGCTAGCGGGGGCCTCTAGCACAGATACGCAGTATTTT
TRBJ2-7	TRBV4-1	TRBD1	NA	CASSPQGDISYEQYF	TGCGCCAGCAGCCCCCAGGGGGATATTTCCTACGAGCAGTACTTC
TRBJ1-2	TRBV4-1	NA	few	CASSLGQRNYGYTF	TGCGCCAGCAGCCTCGGACAGAGGAACTATGGCTACACCTTC
TRBJ2-1	TRBV19	TRBD1	few	CASSGSNSQGNNEQFF	TGTGCCAGTAGTGGGTCGAATTCACAGGGGAACAATGAGCAGTTCTTC
TRBJ2-1	TRBV10-3	NA	NA	CATLGRGEGYNEQFF	TGTGCCACCCTAGGCCGGGGCGAAGGGTACAATGAGCAGTTCTTC
TRBJ1-2	TRBV4-1	NA	NA	CASSQDQIYGYTF	TGCGCCAGCAGCCAAGATCAGATCTATGGCTACACCTTC
TRBJ1-5	TRBV10-2	NA	NA	CASSRNYRDSNQPQHF	TGCGCCAGCAGTCGCAACTACAGAGATAGCAATCAGCCCCAGCATTTT
TRBJ1-1	TRBV7-2	NA	NA	CASPKTSARWAEAFF	TGTGCCAGCCCCAAAACGTCGGCCCGGTGGGCTGAAGCTTTCTTT
TRBJ2-1	TRBV19	TRBD2	NA	CASSRGKSGRVDEQFF	TGTGCCAGTAGTAGAGGGAAAAGCGGGAGAGTCGATGAGCAGTTCTTC
TRBJ1-2	TRBV7-9	NA	NA	CASSLTRAQEIYGYTF	TGTGCCAGCAGCTTAACCAGGGCACAAGAAATCTATGGCTACACCTTC
TRBJ1-1	TRBV5-1	TRBD1	NA	CASRPGTDNTEAFF	TGCGCCAGCAGGCCCGGGACAGATAACACTGAAGCTTTCTTT
TRBJ2-5	TRBV25-1	TRBD1	NA	CASSGLGQLYQETQYF	TGTGCCAGCAGTGGTTTGGGACAGCTGTACCAAGAGACCCAGTACTTC